This T cell receptor (beta chain) was sequenced during a study of cytomegalovirus exposure and HLA in healthy donors. Generated by immunoSEQ multiplex PCR, the TCRdb table keeps only in-frame clones and is missing some. The table lists under 200,000 clones, roughly 90% of them singletons. Trimming at V came to 4 bases and at J to 2 bases, leaving 3 bases not matched to a gene. CDR3 size: 14 residues. Germline V gene lookup returns CDR1 MNHNS and CDR2 SASEGT. The rearrangement uses TRBV6-1 and TRBJ2-5; TRBD1 matches at 8 bases. This clonotype was obtained from a woman under 30 in good health and CMV-seronegative. Sequencing used PBMCs. The CDR3 loop reads CASSVTGDQETQYF. The CDR3, as DNA: TGTGCCAGCAGTGTGACAGGGGATCAAGAGACCCAGTACTTC.